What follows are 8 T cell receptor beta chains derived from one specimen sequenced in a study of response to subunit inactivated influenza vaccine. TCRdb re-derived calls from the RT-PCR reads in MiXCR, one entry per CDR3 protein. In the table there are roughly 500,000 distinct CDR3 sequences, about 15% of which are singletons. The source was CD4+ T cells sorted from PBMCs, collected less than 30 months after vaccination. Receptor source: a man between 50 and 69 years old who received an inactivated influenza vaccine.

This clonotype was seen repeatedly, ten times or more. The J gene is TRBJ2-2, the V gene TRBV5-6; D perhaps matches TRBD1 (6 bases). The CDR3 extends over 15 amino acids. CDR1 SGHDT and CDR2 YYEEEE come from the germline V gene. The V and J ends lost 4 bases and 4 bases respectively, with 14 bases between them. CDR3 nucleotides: TGTGCCAGCAGCCCATTTTTAGGGGGCACCGGGGAGCTGTTTTTT. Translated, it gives CASSPFLGGTGELFF.

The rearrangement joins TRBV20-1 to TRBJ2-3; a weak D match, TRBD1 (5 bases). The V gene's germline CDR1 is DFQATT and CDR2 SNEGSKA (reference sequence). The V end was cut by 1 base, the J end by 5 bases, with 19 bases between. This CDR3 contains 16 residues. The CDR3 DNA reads TGCAGTGCTAGAGCCCAGGGTGTTCGGATATTAGATACGCAGTATTTT. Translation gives CSARAQGVRILDTQYF.

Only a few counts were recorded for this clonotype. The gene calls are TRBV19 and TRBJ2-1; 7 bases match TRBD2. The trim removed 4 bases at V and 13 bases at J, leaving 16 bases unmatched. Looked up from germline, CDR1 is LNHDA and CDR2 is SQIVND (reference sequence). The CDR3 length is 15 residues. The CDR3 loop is CASSKRGGEGLPQFF. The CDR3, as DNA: TGTGCCAGTAGTAAGCGGGGTGGGGAGGGCCTTCCCCAGTTCTTC.

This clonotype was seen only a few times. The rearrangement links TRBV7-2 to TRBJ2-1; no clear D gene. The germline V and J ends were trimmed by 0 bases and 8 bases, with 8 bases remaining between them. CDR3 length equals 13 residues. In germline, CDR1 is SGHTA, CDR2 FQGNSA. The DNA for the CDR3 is TGTGCCAGCAGCTTAGCTGCGCGACATGAGCAGTTCTTC. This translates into CASSLAARHEQFF.

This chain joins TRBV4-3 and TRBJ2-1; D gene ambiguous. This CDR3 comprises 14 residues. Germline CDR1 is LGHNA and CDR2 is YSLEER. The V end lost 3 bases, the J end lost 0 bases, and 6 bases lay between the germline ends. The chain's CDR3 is CASSHRSSYNEQFF. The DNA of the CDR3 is TGCGCCAGCAGCCACCGGAGCTCCTACAATGAGCAGTTCTTC.

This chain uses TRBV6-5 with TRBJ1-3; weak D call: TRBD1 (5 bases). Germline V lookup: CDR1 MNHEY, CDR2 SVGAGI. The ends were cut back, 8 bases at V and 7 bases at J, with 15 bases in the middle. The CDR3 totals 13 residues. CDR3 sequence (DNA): TGTGCCAGCTTTTACAGGCTTGCCAACACCATATATTTT. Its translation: CASFYRLANTIYF.

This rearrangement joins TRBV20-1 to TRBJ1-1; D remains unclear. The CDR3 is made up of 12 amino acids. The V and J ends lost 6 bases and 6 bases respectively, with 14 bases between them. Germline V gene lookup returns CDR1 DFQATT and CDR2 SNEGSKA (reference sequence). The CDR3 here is CSATDAYAEAFF. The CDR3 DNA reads TGCAGTGCCACCGACGCTTACGCTGAAGCTTTCTTT.

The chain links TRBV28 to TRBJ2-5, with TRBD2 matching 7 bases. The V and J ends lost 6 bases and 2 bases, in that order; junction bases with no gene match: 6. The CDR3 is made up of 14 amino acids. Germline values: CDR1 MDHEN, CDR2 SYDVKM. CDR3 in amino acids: CASRAGILQETQYF. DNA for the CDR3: TGTGCCAGCAGAGCGGGAATTCTTCAAGAGACCCAGTACTTC.